This T cell receptor beta chain was documented in a study of T-cell memory formation after mild COVID-19. TCRdb re-called the 5' RACE reads through MiXCR, storing one row per CDR3 protein. Of 250,000 to 300,000 distinct CDR3 sequences listed, approximately 16% are singletons. This TCR derives from a man between 18 and 35 years old who had mild COVID-19 (a few samples of this study predate the infection). Cell type and time point are not known. The sequencing sample was made of PBMCs or a T cell subset sorted from them (not recorded which).

The DNA for the CDR3 is TGTGCCATCAGTGAGCCGTACGGTAGCGGGGGGGAAGAGACCCAGTACTTC. This encodes CAISEPYGSGGEETQYF. The chain has TRBV10-3 and TRBJ2-5; 11 positions agree with TRBD2. V was clipped by 2 bases and J by 3 bases; unmatched bases: 8. CDR3 length equals 17 residues. Per the germline V gene, CDR1 is ENHRY and CDR2 is SYGVKD.